This TCR beta chain was retrieved from a study of blood T cell repertoires in COVID-19. In the study overall: The United States, Italy and Spain supplied acute and convalescent COVID-19 samples. Sample material is recorded as cDNA or gDNA derived from T cells, B-cell-depleted T cells, or PBMCs.

Authors' data handling: Reference gene primer amplification gave nucleated cell count estimates. This table comes from immunoSEQ multiplex PCR, and its TCRdb copy is limited to in-frame clones, with some not included. V and J calls and clone size are copied from that table; D and trimming were computed from the DNA. There are 470,000 or so clones in the sample; roughly 85% occur only once, and 3.2% lies in the top ten. The table lists this clone with a few counts. Germline V CDR1 and CDR2: LNHDA, SQIVND (reference sequence). CDR3 length: 13 amino acids. Trimming took off 4 bases at V and 4 bases at J, with 7 bases between the two ends.

The sequence was collected from a human donor in a cohort sampled during active COVID-19. The chain combines TRBV19 with TRBJ2-2; maybe TRBD2 (5 bases). Material: peripheral blood. This chain's CDR3 is CASSTGITGELFF. The CDR3 region has the DNA TGTGCCAGTAGTACCGGGATCACCGGGGAGCTGTTTTTT.